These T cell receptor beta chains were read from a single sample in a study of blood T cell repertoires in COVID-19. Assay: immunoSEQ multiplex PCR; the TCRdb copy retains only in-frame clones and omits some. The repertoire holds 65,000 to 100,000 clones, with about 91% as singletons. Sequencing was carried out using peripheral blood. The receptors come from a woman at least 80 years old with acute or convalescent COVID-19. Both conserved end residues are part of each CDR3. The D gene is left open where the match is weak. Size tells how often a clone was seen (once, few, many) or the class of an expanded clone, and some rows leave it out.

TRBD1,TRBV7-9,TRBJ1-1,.,CASSHLPGQGNTEAFF,TGTGCCAGCAGCCATCTTCCGGGACAGGGGAACACTGAAGCTTTCTTT
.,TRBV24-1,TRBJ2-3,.,CATSDLRGNLSTDTQYF,TGTGCCACCAGTGATTTGCGGGGTAATCTTAGCACAGATACGCAGTATTTT
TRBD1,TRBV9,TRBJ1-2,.,CASSLRDRGRGGYTF,TGTGCCAGCAGCCTTCGGGACAGGGGGCGGGGTGGCTACACCTTC
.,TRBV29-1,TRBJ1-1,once,CSGGPEENTEAFF,TGCAGCGGGGGCCCAGAGGAGAACACTGAAGCTTTCTTT
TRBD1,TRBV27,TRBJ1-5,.,CASRPTGTVIQHF,TGTGCCAGCAGACCGACAGGGACGGTAATCCAGCATTTT
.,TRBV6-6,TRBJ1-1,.,CASRGSANTEAFF,TGTGCCAGTAGGGGGTCCGCGAACACTGAAGCTTTCTTT
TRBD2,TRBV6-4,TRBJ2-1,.,CASSDSIGTSGGNEQFF,TGTGCCAGCAGTGACTCGATTGGGACTAGCGGGGGGAATGAGCAGTTCTTC
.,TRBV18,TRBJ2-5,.,CASSPILAETQYF,TGTGCCAGCTCACCCATATTAGCAGAGACCCAGTACTTC
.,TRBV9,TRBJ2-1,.,CASSVDVYPRNEQFF,TGTGCCAGCAGCGTAGACGTCTACCCTCGAAATGAGCAGTTCTTC
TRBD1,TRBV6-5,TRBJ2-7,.,CASSYSRDRVGYEQYF,TGTGCCAGCAGTTACTCGAGGGACAGGGTCGGCTACGAGCAGTACTTC
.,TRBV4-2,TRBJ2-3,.,CASSQDSPRPEDTQYF,TGTGCCAGCAGCCAAGATAGCCCCCGACCCGAAGATACGCAGTATTTT
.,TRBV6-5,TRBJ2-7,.,CASRPMAGRSYEQYF,TGTGCCAGCAGACCCATGGCGGGGCGCTCCTACGAGCAGTACTTC
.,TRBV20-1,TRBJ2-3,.,CSARLGDTQYF,TGCAGTGCTAGACTAGGAGATACGCAGTATTTT
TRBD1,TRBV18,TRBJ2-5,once,CASSQQGAIKTQYF,TGTGCCAGCTCGCAACAGGGGGCGATAAAGACCCAGTACTTC
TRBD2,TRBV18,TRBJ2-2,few,CASSPGLAERVF,TGTGCCAGCTCACCGGGACTAGCGGAGCGGGTTTTT
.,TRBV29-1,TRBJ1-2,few,CSVEGYGGRVEHTF,TGCAGCGTTGAAGGGTACGGGGGACGCGTGGAGCACACCTTC
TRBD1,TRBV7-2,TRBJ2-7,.,CASSLGTGPYEQYF,TGTGCCAGCAGCTTAGGGACAGGGCCGTACGAGCAGTACTTC
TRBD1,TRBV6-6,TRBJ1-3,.,CASSYTGGALGNTIYF,TGTGCCAGCAGTTACACAGGGGGCGCGCTTGGAAACACCATATATTTT
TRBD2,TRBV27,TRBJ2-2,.,CASSPRLAGGRGTGELFF,TGTGCCAGCAGTCCGAGACTAGCGGGGGGCCGGGGGACCGGGGAGCTGTTTTTT
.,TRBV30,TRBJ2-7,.,CAWSGDSSTSYEQYF,TGTGCCTGGAGTGGTGATTCTAGTACATCCTACGAGCAGTACTTC
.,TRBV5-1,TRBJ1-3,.,CASSLDREFGNTIYF,TGCGCCAGCAGCTTGGACAGGGAATTTGGAAACACCATATATTTT
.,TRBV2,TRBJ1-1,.,CASSEELPGGAFF,TGTGCCAGCAGTGAAGAGTTGCCAGGAGGGGCTTTCTTT
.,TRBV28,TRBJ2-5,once,CASRFRGQETQYF,TGTGCCAGCAGGTTCAGGGGACAAGAGACCCAGTACTTC
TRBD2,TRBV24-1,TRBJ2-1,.,CATSDSRLAGPREQFF,TGTGCCACCAGTGATTCGCGACTAGCGGGGCCTCGTGAGCAGTTCTTC
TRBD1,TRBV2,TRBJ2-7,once,CASAGQGPLGEQYF,TGTGCCAGCGCGGGACAGGGGCCCCTTGGCGAGCAGTACTTC
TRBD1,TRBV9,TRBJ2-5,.,CASSEGAGETQYF,TGTGCCAGCAGCGAGGGGGCGGGCGAGACCCAGTACTTC
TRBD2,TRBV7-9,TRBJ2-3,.,CASSPGGSGGAADTQYF,TGTGCCAGCAGCCCCGGCGGTAGCGGGGGGGCCGCAGATACGCAGTATTTT
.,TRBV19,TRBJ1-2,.,CASSGDTHYGYTF,TGTGCCAGTAGTGGGGACACTCACTATGGCTACACCTTC
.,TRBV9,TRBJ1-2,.,CASSVDIRTIHGYTF,TGTGCCAGCAGCGTAGATATTAGGACTATTCATGGCTACACCTTC
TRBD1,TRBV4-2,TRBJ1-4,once,CASTWDRGGKLFF,TGTGCCAGCACCTGGGACAGGGGCGGAAAACTGTTTTTT
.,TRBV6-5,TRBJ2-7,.,CASSRPTDDYEQYF,TGTGCCAGCAGCCGGCCGACAGACGACTACGAGCAGTACTTC
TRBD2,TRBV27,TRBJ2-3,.,CASSPFSGGDTQYF,TGTGCCAGCAGTCCATTTAGCGGGGGGGATACGCAGTATTTT
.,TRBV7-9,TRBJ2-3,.,CASSLGRSDTQYF,TGTGCCAGCAGCTTAGGGAGGTCAGATACGCAGTATTTT
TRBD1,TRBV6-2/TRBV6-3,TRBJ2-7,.,CASSYRTGDSYEQYF,TGTGCCAGCAGTTATAGGACAGGGGACTCCTACGAGCAGTACTTC
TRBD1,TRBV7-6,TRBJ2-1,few,CASSRGQVGSYNEQFF,TGTGCCAGCAGCAGGGGACAGGTCGGCTCCTACAATGAGCAGTTCTTC
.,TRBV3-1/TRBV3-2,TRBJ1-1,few,CASSATGVGTEAFF,TGTGCCAGCAGCGCGACGGGTGTCGGCACTGAAGCTTTCTTT
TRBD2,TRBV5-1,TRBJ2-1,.,CASSFLAGGNNEQFF,TGCGCCAGCAGTTTTCTAGCGGGGGGTAATAATGAGCAGTTCTTC
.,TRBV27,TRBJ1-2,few,CASSRGGNYGYTF,TGTGCCAGCAGCCGCGGGGGAAACTATGGCTACACCTTC